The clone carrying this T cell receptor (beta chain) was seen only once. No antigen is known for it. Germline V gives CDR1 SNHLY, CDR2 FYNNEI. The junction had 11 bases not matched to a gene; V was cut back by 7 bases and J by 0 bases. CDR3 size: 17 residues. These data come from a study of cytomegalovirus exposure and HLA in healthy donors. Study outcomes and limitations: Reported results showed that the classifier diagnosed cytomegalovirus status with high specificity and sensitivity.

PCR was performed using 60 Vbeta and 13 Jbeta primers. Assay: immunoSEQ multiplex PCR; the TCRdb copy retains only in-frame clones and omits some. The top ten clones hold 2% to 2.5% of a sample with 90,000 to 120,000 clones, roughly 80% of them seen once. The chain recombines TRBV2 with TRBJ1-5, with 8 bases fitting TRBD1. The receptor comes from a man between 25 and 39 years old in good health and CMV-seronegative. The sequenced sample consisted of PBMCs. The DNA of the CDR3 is TGTGCCAGCAACGGACAGGGAGGGTCATATAGCAATCAGCCCCAGCATTTT. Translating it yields CASNGQGGSYSNQPQHF.